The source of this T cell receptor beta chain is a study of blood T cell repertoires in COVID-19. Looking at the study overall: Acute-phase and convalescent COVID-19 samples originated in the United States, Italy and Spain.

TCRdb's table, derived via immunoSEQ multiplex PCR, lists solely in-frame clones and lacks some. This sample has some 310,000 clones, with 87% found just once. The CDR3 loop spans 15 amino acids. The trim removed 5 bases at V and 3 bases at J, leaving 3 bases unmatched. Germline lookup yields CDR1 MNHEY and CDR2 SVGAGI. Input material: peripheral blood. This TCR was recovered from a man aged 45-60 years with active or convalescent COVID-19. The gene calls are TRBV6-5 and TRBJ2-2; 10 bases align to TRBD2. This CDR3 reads CASSPSGRDTGELFF. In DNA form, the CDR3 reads TGTGCCAGCAGTCCTAGCGGGAGAGACACCGGGGAGCTGTTTTTT.